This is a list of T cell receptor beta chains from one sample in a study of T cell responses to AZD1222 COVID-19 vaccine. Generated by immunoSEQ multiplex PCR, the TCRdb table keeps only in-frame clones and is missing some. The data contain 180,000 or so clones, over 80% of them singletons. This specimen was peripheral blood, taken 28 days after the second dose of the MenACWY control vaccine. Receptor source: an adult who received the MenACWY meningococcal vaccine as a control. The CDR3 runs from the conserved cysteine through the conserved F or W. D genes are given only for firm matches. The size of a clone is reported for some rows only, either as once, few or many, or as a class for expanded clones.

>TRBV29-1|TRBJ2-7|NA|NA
TGCAGCGCCATCCCCCCGGGAGTCTACGAGCAGTACTTC
CSAIPPGVYEQYF
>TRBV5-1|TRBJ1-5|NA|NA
TGCGCCAGCAGCTTTGGGGATAGCAATCAGCCCCAGCATTTT
CASSFGDSNQPQHF
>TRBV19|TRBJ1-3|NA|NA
TGTGCCAGTAGTATATTTCGCAGCTCTGGAAACACCATATATTTT
CASSIFRSSGNTIYF
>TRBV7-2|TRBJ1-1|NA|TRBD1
TGTGCCAGCAGCTTAGTGGGAGGGGGCTATACTGAAGCTTTCTTT
CASSLVGGGYTEAFF
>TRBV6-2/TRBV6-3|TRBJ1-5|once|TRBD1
TGTGCCAGCAGTTACCCCACGACAGGGAGGGAATTCGGTCACCAGCATTTT
CASSYPTTGREFGHQHF
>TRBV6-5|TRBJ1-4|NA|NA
TGTGCCAGCAGTTACCGGTCGGCAGGGAAAGAAAAACTGTTTTTT
CASSYRSAGKEKLFF
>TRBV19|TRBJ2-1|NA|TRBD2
TGTGCCAGTAGTGGCCTAGCGGGAGCGTCAGCTTACCCCTACAATGAGCAGTTCTTC
CASSGLAGASAYPYNEQFF
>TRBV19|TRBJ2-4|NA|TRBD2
TGTGCCAGTAGTATCTCCTCCGGACTAGCGGGAAGGAACATTCAGTACTTC
CASSISSGLAGRNIQYF
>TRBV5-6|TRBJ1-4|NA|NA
TGTGCCAGCAGCCCGGAGCCTTCGAATGAAAAACTGTTTTTT
CASSPEPSNEKLFF
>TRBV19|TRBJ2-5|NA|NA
TGTGCCAGCCGGGACGGTCCGCAAGAGACCCAGTACTTC
CASRDGPQETQYF
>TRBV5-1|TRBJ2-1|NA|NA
TGCGCCAGCAGCGGAGGGACTCCGGATAATGAGCAGTTCTTC
CASSGGTPDNEQFF
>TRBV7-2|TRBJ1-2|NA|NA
TGTGCCAGCAGCTTAGACAGCAGAAACTATGGCTACACCTTC
CASSLDSRNYGYTF
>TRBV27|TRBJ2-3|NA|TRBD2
TGTGCCAGCAGTTTTCGTCCGGGAGGAAGCACAGATACGCAGTATTTT
CASSFRPGGSTDTQYF
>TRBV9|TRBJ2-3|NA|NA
TGTGCCAGCAGCGTCGGGGACACAGATACGCAGTATTTT
CASSVGDTDTQYF
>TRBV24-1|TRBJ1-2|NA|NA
TGTGCCACCAGTGATAGGGCGGGAGGCTACACCTTC
CATSDRAGGYTF
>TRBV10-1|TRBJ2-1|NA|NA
TGCGCCAGCAGTGAGTCAGTGGACCCCCATGAGCAGTTCTTC
CASSESVDPHEQFF
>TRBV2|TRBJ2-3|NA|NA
TGTGCCAGCGAAAGGGACACCGTGAAGGATACGCAGTATTTT
CASERDTVKDTQYF
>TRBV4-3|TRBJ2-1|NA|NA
TGCGCCAGCAGCCAAGAAGTTTTCGGCTCCTACAATGAGCAGTTCTTC
CASSQEVFGSYNEQFF
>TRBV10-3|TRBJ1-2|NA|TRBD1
TGTGCCATCAGCCCGGGACAGGGTTTGGGTGGCTACACCTTC
CAISPGQGLGGYTF
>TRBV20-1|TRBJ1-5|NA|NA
TGCAGTGCTAGTAAGCTCTTAGACAATCAGCCCCAGCATTTT
CSASKLLDNQPQHF
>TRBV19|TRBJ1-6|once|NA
TGTGCCAGTAGCCGAGATAATTCACCCCTCCACTTT
CASSRDNSPLHF
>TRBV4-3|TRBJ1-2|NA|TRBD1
TGCGCCAGCAGCCGCACAGGGGGCAACTATGGCTACACCTTC
CASSRTGGNYGYTF
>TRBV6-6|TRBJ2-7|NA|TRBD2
TGTGCCAGCACTCAAGGGACTAGCGGGAGTAAGCAGTACTTC
CASTQGTSGSKQYF
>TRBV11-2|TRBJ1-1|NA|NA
TGTGCCAGCAGCTTAGAGCCCCGAGGGCCTGAAGCTTTCTTT
CASSLEPRGPEAFF
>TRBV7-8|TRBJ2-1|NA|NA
TGTGCCAGCAGCTTAGCCAGGGTTGATTTCTACAATGAGCAGTTCTTC
CASSLARVDFYNEQFF
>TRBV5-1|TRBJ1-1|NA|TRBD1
TGCGCCAGCAGCTTGATTGAACAGGGGGTCACTGAAGCTTTCTTT
CASSLIEQGVTEAFF
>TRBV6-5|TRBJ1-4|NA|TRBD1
TGTGCCAGCAGGGGGTCCCCACAGGGGAGTGAAAAACTGTTTTTT
CASRGSPQGSEKLFF
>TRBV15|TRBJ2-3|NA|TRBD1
TGTGCCACCAGGGGGACAGGTGGCACAGATACGCAGTATTTT
CATRGTGGTDTQYF
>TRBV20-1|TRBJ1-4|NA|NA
TGCAGTGCTAGTATGCAGGGGAATTGGGCAACTAATGAAAAACTGTTTTTT
CSASMQGNWATNEKLFF
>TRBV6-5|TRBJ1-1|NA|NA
TGTGCCAGCTCAGTGGGGGGCTCGGAAGCTTTCTTT
CASSVGGSEAFF
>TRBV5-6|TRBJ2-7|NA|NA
TGTGCCAGCAGCTTGGGTCAGGGATTTTACTACGAGCAGTACTTC
CASSLGQGFYYEQYF
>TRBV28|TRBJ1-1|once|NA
TGTGCCAGCAGTTTAGTGGGTTCGAACACTGAAGCTTTCTTT
CASSLVGSNTEAFF
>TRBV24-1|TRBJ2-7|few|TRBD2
TGTGCCACCAGTGAGCGGACTAGCCGCGAGCAGTACTTC
CATSERTSREQYF
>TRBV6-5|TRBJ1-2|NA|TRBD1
TGTGCCAGCATGCAGGGGGGATATGGCTACACCTTC
CASMQGGYGYTF
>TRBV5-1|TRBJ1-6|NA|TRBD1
TGCGCCAGCAGTATGGGGACAGGGTCAGATTCACCCCTCCACTTT
CASSMGTGSDSPLHF
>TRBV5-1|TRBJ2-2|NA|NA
TGCGCCAGTCGTTTCGCTCCGAACACCGGGGAGCTGTTTTTT
CASRFAPNTGELFF
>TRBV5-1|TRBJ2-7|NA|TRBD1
TGCGCCAGCAGCTTGGCCGCAGGGGGCGAATACGAGCAGTACTTC
CASSLAAGGEYEQYF
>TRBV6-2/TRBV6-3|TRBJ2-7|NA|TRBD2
TGTGCCAGCAGTTACTCGATGGCGAGCGGGAGTAAGAACGAGCAGTACTTC
CASSYSMASGSKNEQYF
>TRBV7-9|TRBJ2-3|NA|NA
TGTGCCAGCAGCAGCCCGGGGGATTTCACAGATACGCAGTATTTT
CASSSPGDFTDTQYF
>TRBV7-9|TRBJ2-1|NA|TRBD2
TGTGCCAGCAGCCCCGACTGGGGGAGCGGGAGGTTCAATGAGCAGTTCTTC
CASSPDWGSGRFNEQFF